A selection of T cell receptor beta chains follows, all from one sample in a study of T cell responses to AZD1222 COVID-19 vaccine. Clones were read by immunoSEQ multiplex PCR, and TCRdb kept only the in-frame ones, dropping some. The data show around 83,000 clones, under 95% seen once. The starting material was peripheral blood, obtained on day 0 of AZD1222 vaccination. These receptors came from an adult in good health. The conserved cysteine and the conserved F or W are not part of the CDR3 here. Each record gives: V gene, J gene, CDR3 protein.

V gene: TRBV19; J gene: TRBJ2-7; CDR3 protein: ASSIGGGSPYEQY
V gene: TRBV19; J gene: TRBJ2-2; CDR3 protein: ASIAGTSNTGELF
V gene: TRBV27; J gene: TRBJ2-1; CDR3 protein: ASSRSGRSYNEQF
V gene: TRBV7-9; J gene: TRBJ1-3; CDR3 protein: ASSLLTSNLYGNTIY
V gene: TRBV29-1; J gene: TRBJ1-2; CDR3 protein: SVEFPARGLRGYT
V gene: TRBV5-4; J gene: TRBJ2-5; CDR3 protein: ASSLPGGMETQY
V gene: TRBV29-1; J gene: TRBJ1-3; CDR3 protein: SVEQGFGTIY
V gene: TRBV6-4; J gene: TRBJ2-2; CDR3 protein: ASSTGLAGDLTGELF
V gene: TRBV3-1/TRBV3-2; J gene: TRBJ1-1; CDR3 protein: ASSQRHKGANTEAF
V gene: TRBV3-1/TRBV3-2; J gene: TRBJ2-4; CDR3 protein: ASSHSHRTPAKNIQY
V gene: TRBV28; J gene: TRBJ1-6; CDR3 protein: ASSSRTGYNSPLH
V gene: TRBV27; J gene: TRBJ2-2; CDR3 protein: ATSGLAPTGELF
V gene: TRBV7-9; J gene: TRBJ1-5; CDR3 protein: ASSSGTPFNQPQH
V gene: TRBV6-5; J gene: TRBJ2-5; CDR3 protein: ASSYSRLAGWQY
V gene: TRBV7-2; J gene: TRBJ1-2; CDR3 protein: ASTDPGYGYT
V gene: TRBV6-5; J gene: TRBJ2-3; CDR3 protein: ASSEGSDTQY
V gene: TRBV18; J gene: TRBJ1-2; CDR3 protein: ASSPRSNYGYT
V gene: TRBV7-9; J gene: TRBJ2-6; CDR3 protein: ASSLPTSGANVLT
V gene: TRBV9; J gene: TRBJ2-1; CDR3 protein: ASSVTGSPLGNEQF
V gene: TRBV2; J gene: TRBJ1-6; CDR3 protein: ASSGDSRNSPLH
V gene: TRBV6-2/TRBV6-3; J gene: TRBJ2-1; CDR3 protein: ASSYSMFRGQGEQF
V gene: TRBV6-2/TRBV6-3; J gene: TRBJ2-7; CDR3 protein: ASSSPEGYEQY
V gene: TRBV25-1; J gene: TRBJ1-5; CDR3 protein: ASSDRGHFQPQH
V gene: TRBV7-3; J gene: TRBJ2-3; CDR3 protein: ASSSQRTDTQY
V gene: TRBV6-1; J gene: TRBJ2-2; CDR3 protein: ASSEREGSTGELF
V gene: TRBV6-2/TRBV6-3; J gene: TRBJ1-5; CDR3 protein: ASSYSPRREYQPQH
V gene: TRBV19; J gene: TRBJ2-5; CDR3 protein: ASSILDRVGETQY
V gene: TRBV7-2; J gene: TRBJ2-5; CDR3 protein: ASSARSGRSPAGGTQY
V gene: TRBV28; J gene: TRBJ1-1; CDR3 protein: ASKGVFRTEAF
V gene: TRBV7-8; J gene: TRBJ1-3; CDR3 protein: ASSLLILDWGNTIY
V gene: TRBV27; J gene: TRBJ1-1; CDR3 protein: ASSWTGEVTEAF
V gene: TRBV28; J gene: TRBJ2-7; CDR3 protein: ASRGVLRDYSYEQY
V gene: TRBV20-1; J gene: TRBJ2-1; CDR3 protein: SASRGGSSYNEQF
V gene: TRBV4-2; J gene: TRBJ2-2; CDR3 protein: ASSDPSGRVGELF
V gene: TRBV27; J gene: TRBJ1-2; CDR3 protein: ASSPIGTGGYGYT
V gene: TRBV18; J gene: TRBJ2-7; CDR3 protein: ASAPGQYGGQY
V gene: TRBV21-1; J gene: TRBJ2-1; CDR3 protein: ASSPTPRLAGETQNYNEQF
V gene: TRBV7-9; J gene: TRBJ1-2; CDR3 protein: ASSLAGRREYGYT
V gene: TRBV7-3; J gene: TRBJ2-6; CDR3 protein: ASSLSSSGANVLT
V gene: TRBV28; J gene: TRBJ1-6; CDR3 protein: ASSLAGGGSYNSPLH
V gene: TRBV4-1; J gene: TRBJ2-1; CDR3 protein: ASSQRSPHETSGVGDEQF
V gene: TRBV14; J gene: TRBJ2-7; CDR3 protein: ASSPTQWEQY
V gene: TRBV27; J gene: TRBJ1-5; CDR3 protein: ASRFTGDYNQPQH
V gene: TRBV19; J gene: TRBJ1-1; CDR3 protein: ASSISGLRATEAF
V gene: TRBV30; J gene: TRBJ2-7; CDR3 protein: AWSVTGEQY
V gene: TRBV28; J gene: TRBJ1-1; CDR3 protein: ASAVGYREAF
V gene: TRBV27; J gene: TRBJ2-2; CDR3 protein: ASSFLLAGAPGELF
V gene: TRBV5-1; J gene: TRBJ2-5; CDR3 protein: ASSLGLKVPEETQY
V gene: TRBV30; J gene: TRBJ2-2; CDR3 protein: AWTKGQGTGELF
V gene: TRBV27; J gene: TRBJ1-5; CDR3 protein: ASSLWGSDQPQH
V gene: TRBV7-7; J gene: TRBJ2-7; CDR3 protein: ASSLLGTGGSEQY
V gene: TRBV24-1; J gene: TRBJ2-1; CDR3 protein: ATSDRLARWGDEQF
V gene: TRBV9; J gene: TRBJ2-3; CDR3 protein: ASSPRLAGGTDTQY
V gene: TRBV19; J gene: TRBJ1-6; CDR3 protein: ASSTTGLGSPLH
V gene: TRBV27; J gene: TRBJ2-5; CDR3 protein: ASSLYGAGLGLAQY
V gene: TRBV5-1; J gene: TRBJ2-1; CDR3 protein: ASTSLARYNEQF
V gene: TRBV2; J gene: TRBJ2-5; CDR3 protein: ASSGGGRGQTQY
V gene: TRBV7-6; J gene: TRBJ2-7; CDR3 protein: ASSLGVGQGTYEQY
V gene: TRBV19; J gene: TRBJ1-2; CDR3 protein: ASSQGGGTNYGYT